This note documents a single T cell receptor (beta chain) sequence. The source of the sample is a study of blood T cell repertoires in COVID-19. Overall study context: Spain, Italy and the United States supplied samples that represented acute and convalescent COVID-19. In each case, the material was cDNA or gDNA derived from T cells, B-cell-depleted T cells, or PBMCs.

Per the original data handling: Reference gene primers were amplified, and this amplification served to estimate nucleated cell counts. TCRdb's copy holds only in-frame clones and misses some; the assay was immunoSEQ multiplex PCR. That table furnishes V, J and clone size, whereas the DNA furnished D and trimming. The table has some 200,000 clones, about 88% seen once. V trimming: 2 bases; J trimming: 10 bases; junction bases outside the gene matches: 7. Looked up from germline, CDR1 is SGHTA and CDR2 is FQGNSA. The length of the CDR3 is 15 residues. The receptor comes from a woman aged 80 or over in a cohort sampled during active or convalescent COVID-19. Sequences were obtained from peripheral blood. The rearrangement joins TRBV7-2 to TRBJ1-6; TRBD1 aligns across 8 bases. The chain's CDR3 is CASSLSGGGGSPLHF. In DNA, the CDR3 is TGTGCCAGCAGCTTATCAGGGGGCGGCGGCTCACCCCTCCACTTT.